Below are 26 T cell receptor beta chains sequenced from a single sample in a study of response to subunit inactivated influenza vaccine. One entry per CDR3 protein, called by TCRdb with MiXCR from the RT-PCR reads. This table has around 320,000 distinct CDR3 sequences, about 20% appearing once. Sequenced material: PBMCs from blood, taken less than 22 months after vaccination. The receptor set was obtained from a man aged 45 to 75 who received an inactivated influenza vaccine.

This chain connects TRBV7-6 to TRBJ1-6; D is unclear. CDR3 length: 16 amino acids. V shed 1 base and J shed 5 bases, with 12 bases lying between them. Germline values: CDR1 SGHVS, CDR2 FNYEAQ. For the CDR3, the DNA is TGTGCCAGCAGCTTAGACTCGGGTCGGAATAATTCACCCCTCCACTTT. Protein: CASSLDSGRNNSPLHF.

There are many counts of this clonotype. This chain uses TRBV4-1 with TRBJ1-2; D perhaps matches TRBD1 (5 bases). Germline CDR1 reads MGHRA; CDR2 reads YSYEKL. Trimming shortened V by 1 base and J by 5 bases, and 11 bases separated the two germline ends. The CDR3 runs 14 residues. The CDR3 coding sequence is TGCGCCAGCAGCCAAGCTGGGACTACGTATGGCTACACCTTC. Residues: CASSQAGTTYGYTF.

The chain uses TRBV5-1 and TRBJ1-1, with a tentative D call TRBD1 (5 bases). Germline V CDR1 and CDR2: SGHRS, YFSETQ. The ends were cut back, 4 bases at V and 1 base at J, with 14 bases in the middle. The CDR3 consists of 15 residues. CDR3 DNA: TGCGCCAGCAGCCCGATGGGGACGGGGAACACTGAAGCTTTCTTT. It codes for CASSPMGTGNTEAFF.

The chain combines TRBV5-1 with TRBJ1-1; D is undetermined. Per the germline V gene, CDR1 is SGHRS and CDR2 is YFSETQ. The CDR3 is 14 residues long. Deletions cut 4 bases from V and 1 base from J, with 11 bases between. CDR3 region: CASSQIRGNTEAFF. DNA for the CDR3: TGCGCCAGCAGCCAAATCAGAGGGAACACTGAAGCTTTCTTT.

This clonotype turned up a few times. CDR3 coding DNA: TGTGCCAGCAGCCCAGGAGGGACGAGCAATCAGCCCCAGCATTTT. Protein: CASSPGGTSNQPQHF. V gene TRBV12-3 or TRBV12-4 combines with J gene TRBJ1-5; maybe TRBD1 (5 bases). With 6 bases removed from V and 1 base from J, the gap between germline ends came to 13 bases. The CDR3 extends over 15 amino acids.

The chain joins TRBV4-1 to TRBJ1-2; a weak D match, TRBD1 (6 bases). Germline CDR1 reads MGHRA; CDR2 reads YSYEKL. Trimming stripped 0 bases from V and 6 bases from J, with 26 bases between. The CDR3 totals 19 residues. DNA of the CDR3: TGCGCCAGCAGCCAAGATCGTCTGGGGGCCCGTGTCAGGGTAGATGGCTACACCTTC. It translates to CASSQDRLGARVRVDGYTF.

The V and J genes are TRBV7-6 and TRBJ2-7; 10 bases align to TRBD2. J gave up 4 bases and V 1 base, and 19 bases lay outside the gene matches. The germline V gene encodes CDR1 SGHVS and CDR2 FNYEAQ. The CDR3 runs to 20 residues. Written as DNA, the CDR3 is TGTGCCAGCAGCTTAGGCCCTTGGACTAGCGGTTCCCCTGAGGCATACGAGCAGTACTTC. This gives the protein CASSLGPWTSGSPEAYEQYF.

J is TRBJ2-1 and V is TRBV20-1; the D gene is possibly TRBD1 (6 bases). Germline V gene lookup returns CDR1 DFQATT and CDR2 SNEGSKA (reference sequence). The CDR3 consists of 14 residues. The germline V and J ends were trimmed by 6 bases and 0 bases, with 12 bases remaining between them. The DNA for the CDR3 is TGCAGTGCAGGGGGAATGTCCTCCTACAATGAGCAGTTCTTC. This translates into CSAGGMSSYNEQFF.

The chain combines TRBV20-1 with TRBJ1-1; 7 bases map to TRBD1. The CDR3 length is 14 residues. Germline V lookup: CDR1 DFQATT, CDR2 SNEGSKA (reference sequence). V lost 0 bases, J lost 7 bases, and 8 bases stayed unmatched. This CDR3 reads CSARESRDRDEAFF. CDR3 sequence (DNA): TGCAGTGCTAGAGAGTCCCGGGACAGAGATGAAGCTTTCTTT.

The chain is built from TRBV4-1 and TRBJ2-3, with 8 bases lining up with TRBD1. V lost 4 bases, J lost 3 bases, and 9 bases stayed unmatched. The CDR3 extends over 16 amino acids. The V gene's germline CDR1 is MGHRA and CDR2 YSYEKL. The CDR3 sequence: CASSRGQGIKTDTQYF. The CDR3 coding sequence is TGCGCCAGCAGCCGAGGACAGGGAATAAAGACAGATACGCAGTATTTT.

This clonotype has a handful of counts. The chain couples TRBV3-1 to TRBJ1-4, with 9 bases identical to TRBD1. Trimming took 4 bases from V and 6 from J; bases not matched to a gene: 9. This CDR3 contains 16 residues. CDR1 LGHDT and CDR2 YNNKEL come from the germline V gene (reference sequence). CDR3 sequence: CASSRTRGQGYEKLFF. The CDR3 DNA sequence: TGTGCCAGCAGCCGGACCCGGGGACAGGGATATGAAAAACTGTTTTTT. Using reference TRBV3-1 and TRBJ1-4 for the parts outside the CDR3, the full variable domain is DTAVSQTPKYLVTQMGNDKSIKCEQNLGHDTMYWYKQDSKKFLKIMFSYNNKELIINETVPNRFSPKSPDKAHLNLHINSLELGDSAVYFCASSRTRGQGYEKLFFGSGTQLSVL.

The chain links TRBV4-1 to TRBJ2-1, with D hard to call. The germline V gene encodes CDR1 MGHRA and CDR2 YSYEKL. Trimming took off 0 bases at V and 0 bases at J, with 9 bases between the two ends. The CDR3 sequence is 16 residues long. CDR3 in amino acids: CASSQETASSYNEQFF. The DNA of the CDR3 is TGCGCCAGCAGCCAAGAGACGGCAAGCTCCTACAATGAGCAGTTCTTC.

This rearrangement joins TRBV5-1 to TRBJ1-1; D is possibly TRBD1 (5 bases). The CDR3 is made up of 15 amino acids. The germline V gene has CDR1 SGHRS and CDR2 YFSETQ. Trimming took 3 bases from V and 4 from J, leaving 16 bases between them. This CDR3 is CASSWGGGARTEAFF. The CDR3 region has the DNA TGCGCCAGCAGCTGGGGAGGAGGGGCGCGCACTGAAGCTTTCTTT. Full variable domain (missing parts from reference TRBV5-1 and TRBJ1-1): KAGVTQTPRYLIKTRGQQVTLSCSPISGHRSVSWYQQTPGQGLQFLFEYFSETQRNKGNFPGRFSGRQFSNSRSEMNVSTLELGDSALYLCASSWGGGARTEAFFGQGTRLTVV.

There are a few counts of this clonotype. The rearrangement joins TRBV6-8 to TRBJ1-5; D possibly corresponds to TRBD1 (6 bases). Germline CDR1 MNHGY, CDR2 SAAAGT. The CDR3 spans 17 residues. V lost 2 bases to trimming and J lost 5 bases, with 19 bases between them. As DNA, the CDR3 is TGTGCCAGCAGTTACCCACTCAGGATGGGGGGCGATCAGCCCCAGCATTTT. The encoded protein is CASSYPLRMGGDQPQHF.

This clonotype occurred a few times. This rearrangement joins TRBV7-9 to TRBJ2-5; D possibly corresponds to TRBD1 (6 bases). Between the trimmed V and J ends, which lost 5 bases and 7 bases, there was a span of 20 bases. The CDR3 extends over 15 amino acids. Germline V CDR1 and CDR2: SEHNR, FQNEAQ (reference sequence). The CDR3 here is CASSKAGASIGTQYF. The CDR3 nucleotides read TGTGCCAGCAGCAAGGCAGGGGCCAGCATTGGGACCCAGTACTTC.

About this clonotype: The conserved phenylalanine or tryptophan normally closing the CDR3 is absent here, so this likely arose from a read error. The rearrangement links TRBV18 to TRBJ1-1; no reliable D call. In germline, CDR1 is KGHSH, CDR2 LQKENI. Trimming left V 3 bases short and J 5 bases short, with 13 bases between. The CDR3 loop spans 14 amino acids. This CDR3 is CASSPGPSGTEAFC. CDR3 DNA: TGTGCCAGCTCACCTGGTCCTTCTGGGACTGAAGCTTTCTGT.

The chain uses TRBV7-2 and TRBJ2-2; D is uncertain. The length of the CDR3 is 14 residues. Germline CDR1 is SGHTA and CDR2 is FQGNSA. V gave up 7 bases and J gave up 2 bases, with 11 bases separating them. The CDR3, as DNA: TGTGCCAGCACCCCCCTTCTCAACACCGGGGAGCTGTTTTTT. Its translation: CASTPLLNTGELFF. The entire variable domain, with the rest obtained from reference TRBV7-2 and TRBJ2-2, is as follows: GAGVSQSPSNKVTEKGKDVELRCDPISGHTALYWYRQSLGQGLEFLIYFQGNSAPDKSGLPSDRFSAERTGGSVSTLTIQRTQQEDSAVYLCASTPLLNTGELFFGEGSRLTVL.

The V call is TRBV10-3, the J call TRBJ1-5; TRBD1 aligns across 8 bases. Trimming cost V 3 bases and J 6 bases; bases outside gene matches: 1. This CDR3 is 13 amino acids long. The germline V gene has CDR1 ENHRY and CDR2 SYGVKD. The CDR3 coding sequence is TGTGCCATCAGTGATGACAGGGGTCAGCCCCAGCATTTT. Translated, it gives CAISDDRGQPQHF.

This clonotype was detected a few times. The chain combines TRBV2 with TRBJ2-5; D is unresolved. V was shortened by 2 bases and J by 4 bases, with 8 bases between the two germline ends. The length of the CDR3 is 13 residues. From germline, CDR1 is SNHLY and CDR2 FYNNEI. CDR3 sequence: CASSENPGETQYF. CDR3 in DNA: TGTGCCAGCAGTGAAAATCCCGGAGAGACCCAGTACTTC.

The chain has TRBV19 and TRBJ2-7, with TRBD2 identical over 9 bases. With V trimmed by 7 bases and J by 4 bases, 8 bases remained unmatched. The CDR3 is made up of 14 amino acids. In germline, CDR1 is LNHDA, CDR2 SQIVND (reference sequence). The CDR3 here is CASTSLAGPYEQYF. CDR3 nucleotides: TGTGCCAGTACCAGTCTAGCGGGGCCGTACGAGCAGTACTTC. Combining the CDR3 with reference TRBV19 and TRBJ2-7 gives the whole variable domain DGGITQSPKYLFRKEGQNVTLSCEQNLNHDAMYWYRQDPGQGLRLIYYSQIVNDFQKGDIAEGYSVSREKKESFPLTVTSAQKNPTAFYLCASTSLAGPYEQYFGPGTRLTVT.

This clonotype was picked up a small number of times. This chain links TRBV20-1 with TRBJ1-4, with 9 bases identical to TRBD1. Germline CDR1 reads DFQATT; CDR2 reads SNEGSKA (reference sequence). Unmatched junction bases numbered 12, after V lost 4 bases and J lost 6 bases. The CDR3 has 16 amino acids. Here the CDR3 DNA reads TGCAGTGCTAACCCGGGAACAGGGGGCGATTATGAAAAACTGTTTTTT. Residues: CSANPGTGGDYEKLFF.

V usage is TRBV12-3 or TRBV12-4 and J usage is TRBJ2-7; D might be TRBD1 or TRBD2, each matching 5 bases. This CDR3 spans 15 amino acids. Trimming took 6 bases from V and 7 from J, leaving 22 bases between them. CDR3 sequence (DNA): TGTGCCAGCAGCCAGAAGGGACCGCCGCTCTTTGAGCAGTACTTC. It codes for CASSQKGPPLFEQYF.

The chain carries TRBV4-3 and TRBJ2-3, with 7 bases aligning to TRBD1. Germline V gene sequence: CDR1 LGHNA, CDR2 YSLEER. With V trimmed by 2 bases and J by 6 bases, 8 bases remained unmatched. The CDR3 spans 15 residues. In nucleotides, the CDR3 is TGCGCCAGCAGCCAACGGGACAGACCACACGATACGCAGTATTTT. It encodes CASSQRDRPHDTQYF.

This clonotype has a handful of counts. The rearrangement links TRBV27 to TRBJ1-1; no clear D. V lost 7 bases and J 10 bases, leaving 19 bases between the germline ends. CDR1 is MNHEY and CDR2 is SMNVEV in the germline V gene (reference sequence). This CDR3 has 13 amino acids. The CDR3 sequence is CASIQGHKALAFF. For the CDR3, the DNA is TGTGCCAGCATTCAAGGGCACAAGGCTTTAGCTTTCTTT.

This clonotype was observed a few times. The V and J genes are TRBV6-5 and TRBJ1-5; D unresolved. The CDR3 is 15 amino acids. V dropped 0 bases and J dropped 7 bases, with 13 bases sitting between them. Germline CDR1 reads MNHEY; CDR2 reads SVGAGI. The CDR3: CASSYSINGHQPQHF. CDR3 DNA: TGTGCCAGCAGTTACTCGATAAACGGTCACCAGCCCCAGCATTTT.

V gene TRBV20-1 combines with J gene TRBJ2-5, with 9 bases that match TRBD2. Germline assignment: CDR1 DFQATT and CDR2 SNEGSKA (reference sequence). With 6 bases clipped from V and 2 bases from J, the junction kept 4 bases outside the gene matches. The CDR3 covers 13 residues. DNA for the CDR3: TGCAGTGCCCCGCGGGGGGGACAAGAGACCCAGTACTTC. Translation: CSAPRGGQETQYF.